This T cell receptor beta chain emerged from a study of cytomegalovirus exposure and HLA in healthy donors. Study results and caveats: CMV serostatus was the only recorded immune exposure for donors. Analyzed later, most CMV-associated TCR beta chains appeared HLA-restricted. TCR beta V segments were, for the most part, productive about 87% or about 30% of the time in an earlier analysis.

Use of 60 Vbeta and 13 Jbeta primers characterized the PCR. Here immunoSEQ multiplex PCR was the method, and the copy in TCRdb shows in-frame clones only, minus some. The data contain about 300,000 clones, roughly 90% of them singletons. On this clone itself: Its antigen is undetermined.

V was trimmed by 5 bases and J by 5 bases, leaving 18 bases between them. CDR3 length: 15 amino acids. Germline V gene lookup returns CDR1 LNHDA and CDR2 SQIVND (reference sequence). This clonotype was obtained from a man aged 35 to 55 in good health and CMV-seropositive. The sequencing input was PBMCs. The rearrangement uses TRBV19 and TRBJ1-1; D remains ambiguous. The CDR3 reads CASSLIPGGSTEAFF. DNA for the CDR3: TGTGCCAGTAGTCTCATACCGGGCGGGAGTACTGAAGCTTTCTTT.